This T cell receptor beta chain was obtained from a study of T cell responses to AZD1222 COVID-19 vaccine. Assay: immunoSEQ multiplex PCR; the TCRdb copy retains only in-frame clones and omits some. The sample holds some 130,000 clones, just over 90% seen once. Here the sequenced sample was peripheral blood, taken 28 days after the second AZD1222 dose. The sequence was obtained from an adult who received the AZD1222 COVID-19 vaccine.

The CDR3 loop is CASSFGPSQTYEQYF. CDR3 DNA: TGTGCCAGCAGCTTCGGACCGAGTCAAACCTACGAGCAGTACTTC. V gene TRBV7-3 combines with J gene TRBJ2-7, with D unclear. Trimming took 3 bases from V and 2 from J, leaving 14 bases between them. The germline CDR1 and CDR2 sequences are SGHTA and FQGTGA. The CDR3 contains 15 residues.